This TCR beta chain was recovered during a study of identical twins. Study-level results: Partly confounded zero-insertion analyses could result from invariant MAIT and iNKT cells. Cross-sectional statistical analysis, not tracking of the same donors, underpinned the conclusions.

This CDR3 comprises 16 residues. The J segment lost 4 bases and the V segment lost 3 bases, leaving 8 bases of the junction unmatched. From germline, CDR1 is LGHNA and CDR2 YSLEER. This clonotype was counted a few times. Its antigen is still unknown. TCRdb ran MiXCR on the 5' RACE reads and lists one entry per CDR3 protein. The sample contains 200,000 to 250,000 distinct CDR3 sequences, 9.5% to 15% of which appear only once. The sample was also reused in another study, on yellow fever vaccine responses in identical twins. That study adds: Twins' vaccine T cell responses reportedly seemed partly convergent and partly personalized.

The specimen was memory (CD45RO+) T cells sorted from blood. The TCR sequence derives from a young woman in good health. V is TRBV4-3 and J is TRBJ2-2, with 7 bases fitting TRBD2. The CDR3 DNA reads TGCGCCAGCAGCCAGAACCTAGCGGAACGCACCGGGGAGCTGTTTTTT. This sequence encodes CASSQNLAERTGELFF.